Following are 8 T cell receptor beta chains from one sample sequenced in a study of blood T cell repertoires in COVID-19. TCRdb's copy holds only in-frame clones and misses some; the assay was immunoSEQ multiplex PCR. The data show about 190,000 clones, around 84% seen once. The sequencing input was peripheral blood. The receptors stem from a man aged 25-45 years with active or convalescent COVID-19.

This chain joins TRBV6-5 and TRBJ2-7; weak D call: TRBD2 (5 bases). Germline V gene sequence: CDR1 MNHEY, CDR2 SVGAGI. V lost 6 bases to trimming and J lost 6 bases, with 18 bases between them. The length of the CDR3 is 14 residues. As DNA, the CDR3 is TGTGCCAGCAGAAGTACTCGGCGGGTGCTCGAGCAGTACGTC. Amino acid sequence: CASRSTRRVLEQYV.

This chain uses TRBV5-4 with TRBJ1-2; D unresolved. The V gene lost 4 bases and the J gene lost 5 bases, with 27 bases spanning the gap. The CDR3 is 18 residues long. Germline V gene data show CDR1 as SGHNT and CDR2 as YYREEE (reference sequence). In nucleotides, the CDR3 is TGTGCCAGCAGCGCGGCCTCGGTGGCGGGCCCCATGTTTTATGGCTACACCTTC. Residues: CASSAASVAGPMFYGYTF. The full variable domain, in which reference TRBV5-4 and TRBJ1-2 provide the parts outside the CDR3, is ETGVTQSPTHLIKTRGQQVTLRCSSQSGHNTVSWYQQALGQGPQFIFQYYREEENGRGNFPPRFSGLQFPNYSSELNVNALELDDSALYLCASSAASVAGPMFYGYTFGSGTRLTVV.

The rearrangement uses TRBV3-1 (or the pseudogene TRBV3-2) and TRBJ2-1; 7 positions agree with TRBD1. With V trimmed by 0 bases and J by 10 bases, 6 bases remained unmatched. CDR3 length: 14 residues. The germline V gene encodes CDR1 LGHDT and CDR2 YNNKEL (reference sequence). In nucleotides, the CDR3 is TGTGCCAGCAGCCAAGAGACAGGGCTAGGAGAGCAGTTCTTC. This translates into CASSQETGLGEQFF.

The chain couples TRBV13 to TRBJ2-3, with D possibly TRBD2 on 7 matching bases. Germline lookup yields CDR1 PRHDT and CDR2 FYEKMQ (reference sequence). This CDR3 is 16 amino acids long. Trimming pared 0 bases from V and 6 bases from J, leaving 16 bases between. CDR3 protein: CASSLGGGAIYDTQYF. CDR3 coding DNA: TGTGCCAGCAGCTTAGGAGGGGGGGCGATTTACGATACGCAGTATTTT.

The chain employs TRBV21-1 and TRBJ2-3; no DNA check was done on the table's D call, TRBD2. TRBV21-1 is a pseudogene segment. This CDR3 is 15 amino acids long. CDR3 amino acids: CASSGAGGCTDTQYF. The CDR3 coding sequence is TGTGCCAGCAGCGGAGCGGGAGGCTGCACAGATACGCAGTATTTT.

This chain links TRBV6-2 or TRBV6-3 with TRBJ2-1, with TRBD2 matching over 9 bases. The CDR3 runs 15 residues. The V segment lost 0 bases and the J segment 3 bases; nucleotides outside the gene matches: 0. Germline-derived CDR1 and CDR2 are MNHEY and SVGEGT. CDR3 in DNA: TGTGCCAGCAGTTACTCGACTAGCGGCTACAATGAGCAGTTCTTC. Its protein product is CASSYSTSGYNEQFF.

The chain has TRBV14 and TRBJ1-3; D is ambiguous. Germline V gene data show CDR1 as SGHDN and CDR2 as FVKESK. V was shortened by 0 bases and J by 0 bases, with 15 bases between the two germline ends. CDR3 length: 18 residues. Here the CDR3 reads CASSQDHLGPVSGNTIYF. The CDR3 region has the DNA TGTGCCAGCAGCCAAGATCACCTTGGCCCCGTCTCTGGAAACACCATATATTTT.

The CDR3 protein is CASSSGTGNYGYTF. In DNA form, the CDR3 reads TGTGCCAGCAGCTCCGGCACAGGGAACTATGGCTACACCTTC. The rearrangement uses TRBV7-9 and TRBJ1-2, with D tentatively TRBD1 (6 bases). Germline lookup yields CDR1 SEHNR and CDR2 FQNEAQ (reference sequence). This CDR3 contains 14 residues. The V end lost 4 bases, the J end lost 2 bases, and 11 bases lay between the germline ends.